This T cell receptor beta chain was identified in a study of beta chain features in type 1 diabetes. In this sample, this clone turned up many times. The CDR3 consists of 15 residues. From germline, CDR1 is SNHLY and CDR2 FYNNEI. With 7 bases removed from V and 3 bases from J, the gap between germline ends came to 15 bases. Every bit of the isolated RNA underwent reverse transcription, so sequencing read expressed TCRB transcripts. Sequenced by immunoSEQ multiplex PCR; TCRdb stores in-frame clones only, minus some. The sample lists 300,000 or so clones; less than 10% were seen once. The TCR originated in a woman in her late teens or twenties in good health. V is TRBV2 and J is TRBJ2-2, with TRBD2 as a possible D gene (5 bases). Sequencing was done on a sample of central memory CD4+ T cells from blood. This CDR3 reads CASKRETTDTGELFF. The CDR3 region has the DNA TGTGCCAGCAAGAGGGAGACAACCGACACCGGGGAGCTGTTTTTT.